This T cell receptor (beta chain) was captured in a study of blood T cell repertoires in COVID-19. Study background: Samples representing acute and convalescent COVID-19 were sourced from the United States, Italy and Spain. T cells, B-cell-depleted T cells, or PBMCs provided the cDNA or gDNA that served as material.

CDR1 is GTSNPN and CDR2 is SVGIG in the germline V gene (reference sequence). The CDR3 has 10 amino acids. Deletions cut 5 bases from V and 7 bases from J, with 9 bases between. Original processing methods: Quantification of nucleated cells was approximated via reference gene primer amplification. Clones were sequenced by immunoSEQ multiplex PCR, and TCRdb holds only the in-frame ones, with some missing. The V and J calls and clone size were taken over from that table, and D and trimming were inferred from the DNA. The sample holds tens of thousands of clones, about 90% seen once. The receptor was derived from a human donor in a cohort sampled during active COVID-19. The chain is built from TRBV30 and TRBJ2-7, with D uncertain. Sequenced: peripheral blood. The CDR3 region has the DNA TGTGCCTGGGGCCAGTTTGAGCAGTACTTC. Protein: CAWGQFEQYF.